Following are 32 T cell receptor beta chains from one sample sequenced in a study of blood T cell repertoires in COVID-19. Sequenced by immunoSEQ multiplex PCR; TCRdb stores in-frame clones only, minus some. The sample gives about 100,000 clones, around 92% of which show up once; 5.7% is in the top ten. Sequenced input: peripheral blood. These receptors originate from a man aged 45-65 years with active COVID-19.

This clone appeared once. The chain is built from TRBV2 and TRBJ1-5, with TRBD1 matching over 9 bases. Germline trimming cut 1 base from V and 6 bases from J; bases unmatched to any gene: 4. This CDR3 is 15 amino acids long. CDR1 SNHLY and CDR2 FYNNEI come from the germline V gene. As DNA, the CDR3 is TGTGCCAGCAGTGAAGAGGGGACAGGGACTCAGCCCCAGCATTTT. Translated, it gives CASSEEGTGTQPQHF.

The chain combines TRBV4-1 with TRBJ1-1; the D gene is possibly TRBD1 (5 bases). Germline CDR1 reads MGHRA; CDR2 reads YSYEKL. V was shortened by 4 bases and J by 5 bases, with 17 bases between the two germline ends. This CDR3 has 15 amino acids. CDR3 sequence: CASSPPLRGGTEAFF. In DNA form, the CDR3 reads TGCGCCAGCAGCCCTCCCCTAAGGGGAGGAACTGAAGCTTTCTTT.

The chain couples TRBV9 to TRBJ1-5; D not resolved. Looked up from germline, CDR1 is SGDLS and CDR2 is YYNGEE. The length of the CDR3 is 15 residues. V lost 6 bases and J lost 2, with 15 bases in between. The CDR3 DNA reads as TGTGCCAGCACTCGTGACGACCGGGGCAATCAGCCCCAGCATTTT. Translated, it gives CASTRDDRGNQPQHF.

The CDR3 is CASSPSHVKTQYF. DNA for the CDR3: TGTGCCAGCAGCCCCAGTCATGTGAAGACCCAGTACTTC. The gene calls are TRBV6-5 and TRBJ2-5; unclear D gene. This CDR3 is built from 13 residues. In germline, CDR1 is MNHEY, CDR2 SVGAGI. V dropped 6 bases and J dropped 6 bases, with 14 bases sitting between them.

This chain links TRBV12-1 with TRBJ2-3; TRBD2 is taken as the D call from the table, unchecked against the DNA. TRBV12-1 corresponds to a pseudogene. CDR3 length equals 14 residues. CDR3 coding DNA: TGTGCCAGCAGCTTTGCACTCCTAGGAGATACGCAGTATTTT. Translation: CASSFALLGDTQYF.

J is TRBJ2-1 and V is TRBV28; D is possibly TRBD1 (5 bases). Germline-derived CDR1 and CDR2 are MDHEN and SYDVKM. This CDR3 region has 16 residues. Trimming stripped 5 bases from V and 4 bases from J, with 18 bases between. The CDR3 reads CASSPPGKALYNEQFF. DNA for the CDR3: TGTGCCAGCAGTCCCCCAGGGAAAGCGCTATACAATGAGCAGTTCTTC. Complete variable domain (other parts from reference TRBV28 and TRBJ2-1): DVKVTQSSRYLVKRTGEKVFLECVQDMDHENMFWYRQDPGLGLRLIYFSYDVKMKEKGDIPEGYSVSREKKERFSLILESASTNQTSMYLCASSPPGKALYNEQFFGPGTRLTVL.

The chain has TRBV21-1 and TRBJ2-7; the listed D gene, TRBD1, was not tested against the DNA. TRBV21-1 corresponds to a pseudogene. This CDR3 contains 15 residues. Written as DNA, the CDR3 is TGTGCCAGCAGCGCGATAAGGGGGCTCCCGTACGAGCAGTACTTC. Its translation is CASSAIRGLPYEQYF.

This clone occurred once. This sequence joins TRBV27 and TRBJ2-3, with 12 bases fitting TRBD1. This CDR3 has 17 amino acids. Germline trimming cut 2 bases from V and 2 bases from J; bases unmatched to any gene: 5. Germline V lookup: CDR1 MNHEY, CDR2 SMNVEV (reference sequence). The CDR3 DNA reads as TGTGCCAGCAGTTTAATAGGGACAGGGGGCAACACAGATACGCAGTATTTT. Translated, it gives CASSLIGTGGNTDTQYF.

CDR3 sequence reads: CASSSLSPRTDTQYF. In DNA, the CDR3 is TGCGCCAGCAGCTCCCTGAGCCCCCGGACAGATACGCAGTATTTT. V gene TRBV5-1 combines with J gene TRBJ2-3; unclear D gene. CDR3 length equals 15 residues. V was cut by 3 bases and J by 3 bases, with 14 bases left in between. Per the germline V gene, CDR1 is SGHRS and CDR2 is YFSETQ.

The chain combines TRBV7-9 with TRBJ2-1; TRBD2 agrees at 9 bases. This CDR3 has 16 amino acids. Germline lookup yields CDR1 SEHNR and CDR2 FQNEAQ (reference sequence). The V and J ends lost 6 bases and 7 bases, in that order; junction bases with no gene match: 13. The CDR3 reads CASRRVAGVPGNEQFF. The CDR3 nucleotides read TGTGCCAGCAGACGTGTAGCGGGAGTCCCGGGAAATGAGCAGTTCTTC.

This clone was recorded once. The CDR3 region is CASSLKAGAYNEQFF. In DNA form, the CDR3 reads TGTGCCAGCAGTTTAAAAGCGGGAGCCTACAATGAGCAGTTCTTC. This chain links TRBV6-5 with TRBJ2-1; 8 bases match TRBD2. Germline loops: CDR1 MNHEY, CDR2 SVGAGI. Germline trimming cut 4 bases from V and 2 bases from J; bases unmatched to any gene: 4. The CDR3 is 15 residues long.

The chain links TRBV11-2 to TRBJ2-3; TRBD2 matches at 11 bases. The CDR3 extends over 17 amino acids. V lost 2 bases, J lost 1 base, and 5 bases stayed unmatched. Looked up from germline, CDR1 is SGHAT and CDR2 is FQNNGV. CDR3 sequence reads: CASSLPRLAGRTDTQYF. The CDR3 bases are TGTGCCAGCAGCTTACCCCGACTAGCGGGACGCACAGATACGCAGTATTTT.

V is TRBV27 and J is TRBJ2-1, with 9 bases identical to TRBD1. The CDR3 loop spans 14 amino acids. V gave up 6 bases and J gave up 4 bases; unmatched junction bases: 4. Germline values: CDR1 MNHEY, CDR2 SMNVEV (reference sequence). Here the CDR3 reads CASRKQGAYNEQFF. The CDR3 nucleotides are TGTGCCAGCAGAAAACAGGGGGCTTACAATGAGCAGTTCTTC.

The J gene is TRBJ1-6, the V gene TRBV2; 9 bases match TRBD1. Germline V gene lookup returns CDR1 SNHLY and CDR2 FYNNEI. CDR3 size: 15 residues. The junction had 4 bases not matched to a gene; V was cut back by 5 bases and J by 5 bases. The CDR3 coding sequence is TGTGCCAGCAGTATTAGACAGGGGGATAATTCACCCCTCCACTTT. Amino acids: CASSIRQGDNSPLHF.

The chain uses TRBV15 and TRBJ1-1; 8 bases are a match to TRBD1. Losses at the gene ends were 0 bases for V and 6 bases for J; bases not matched to a gene: 3. Germline CDR1 reads LNHNV; CDR2 reads YYDKDF (reference sequence). The CDR3 is 14 residues long. This chain's CDR3 is CATSRDRQGPEAFF. CDR3 nucleotides: TGTGCCACCAGCAGAGATCGACAGGGGCCTGAAGCTTTCTTT.

The chain joins TRBV19 to TRBJ1-5; 11 bases match TRBD1. There are 18 residues in the CDR3. Germline loops: CDR1 LNHDA, CDR2 SQIVND (reference sequence). The J segment lost 6 bases and the V segment lost 4 bases, leaving 14 bases of the junction unmatched. CDR3 DNA: TGTGCCAGTAGTAAAGGCTCGGGGACAGGGGGATGGGGTCAGCCCCAGCATTTT. Its translation is CASSKGSGTGGWGQPQHF. The variable domain in full, completed from reference TRBV19 and TRBJ1-5, reads DGGITQSPKYLFRKEGQNVTLSCEQNLNHDAMYWYRQDPGQGLRLIYYSQIVNDFQKGDIAEGYSVSREKKESFPLTVTSAQKNPTAFYLCASSKGSGTGGWGQPQHFGDGTRLSIL.

Remarks on this clone: Other DNA sequences within the sample encode an identical CDR3. The V call is TRBV15, the J call TRBJ1-4, with TRBD1 matching 8 bases. The trim removed 0 bases at V and 2 bases at J, leaving 8 bases unmatched. Germline-derived CDR1 and CDR2 are LNHNV and YYDKDF (reference sequence). CDR3 length: 18 amino acids. CDR3 DNA: TGTGCCACCAGCAGAGAGCCCGGTGACAGGGGTACTAATGAAAAACTGTTTTTT. Residues: CATSREPGDRGTNEKLFF. Complete variable domain (other parts from reference TRBV15 and TRBJ1-4): DAMVIQNPRYQVTQFGKPVTLSCSQTLNHNVMYWYQQKSSQAPKLLFHYYDKDFNNEADTPDNFQSRRPNTSFCFLDIRSPGLGDTAMYLCATSREPGDRGTNEKLFFGSGTQLSVL.

The chain employs TRBV14 and TRBJ2-2; the match to TRBD1 covers 12 bases. Germline-derived CDR1 and CDR2 are SGHDN and FVKESK. Trimming cost V 3 bases and J 9 bases; bases outside gene matches: 5. The CDR3 is made up of 15 amino acids. The CDR3 coding sequence is TGTGCCAGCAGCCAGGGACAGGGGGCTTTCCGGGAGCTGTTTTTT. As protein: CASSQGQGAFRELFF.

In this sample, this clone turned up once. The rearrangement uses TRBV20-1 and TRBJ2-2, with D perhaps matching TRBD2 (6 bases). Germline lookup yields CDR1 DFQATT and CDR2 SNEGSKA (reference sequence). This CDR3 is built from 11 residues. V was cut by 5 bases and J by 15 bases, with 16 bases left in between. In nucleotides, the CDR3 is TGCAGTGCTCCATCGGCAGGGAGGATGTTTTTT. It yields the protein CSAPSAGRMFF.

In its sample, this clone was seen once. This chain joins TRBV5-4 and TRBJ1-2, with D unclear. The V end lost 6 bases, the J end lost 4 bases, and 16 bases lay between the germline ends. Per the germline V gene, CDR1 is SGHNT and CDR2 is YYREEE (reference sequence). CDR3 length equals 14 residues. The DNA for the CDR3 is TGTGCCAGCATCCATAAGGAGGGTGCCTATGGCTACACCTTC. Residues: CASIHKEGAYGYTF.

The chain couples TRBV5-1 to TRBJ1-6, with no clear D. Germline-derived CDR1 and CDR2 are SGHRS and YFSETQ. CDR3 length: 15 residues. Trimming shortened V by 1 base and J by 6 bases, and 11 bases separated the two germline ends. CDR3 sequence reads: CASSLYRDTNSPLHF. CDR3 coding DNA: TGCGCCAGCAGCTTGTACCGGGATACTAATTCACCCCTCCACTTT.

With regard to this clone: In the same sample, other DNA sequences code for this CDR3. The chain links TRBV24-1 to TRBJ1-5, with TRBD1 matching 7 bases. This CDR3 has 13 amino acids. Trimming cost V 4 bases and J 5 bases; bases outside gene matches: 1. Germline CDR1 is KGHDR and CDR2 is SFDVKD. In DNA form, the CDR3 reads TGTGCCACCAGTGACAGGGGGGATCAGCCCCAGCATTTT. Amino acid sequence: CATSDRGDQPQHF.

The V and J genes are TRBV4-1 and TRBJ2-1; weak D call: TRBD2 (6 bases). The CDR3 contains 14 residues. V shed 0 bases and J shed 14 bases, with 17 bases lying between them. Germline CDR1 is MGHRA and CDR2 is YSYEKL. In DNA, the CDR3 is TGCGCCAGCAGCCAAGAAGGTCTAGCGATCCTCAAGTTCTTC. It specifies CASSQEGLAILKFF.

The gene calls are TRBV28 and TRBJ1-4; D unresolved. The V and J ends lost 8 bases and 7 bases respectively, with 11 bases between them. This CDR3 is 12 amino acids long. In germline, CDR1 is MDHEN, CDR2 SYDVKM. The CDR3 loop is CASVGVGEKLFF. The DNA of the CDR3 is TGTGCCAGCGTCGGGGTTGGTGAAAAACTGTTTTTT.

The gene calls are TRBV4-1 and TRBJ1-2; 8 bases are shared with TRBD1. Germline loops: CDR1 MGHRA, CDR2 YSYEKL. The junction had 6 bases not matched to a gene; V was cut back by 3 bases and J by 0 bases. This CDR3 spans 16 amino acids. As DNA, the CDR3 is TGCGCCAGCAGCCAGGGTGGACAGGGAGCTAACTATGGCTACACCTTC. Translating gives CASSQGGQGANYGYTF.

This rearrangement joins TRBV6-1 to TRBJ2-7; D is perhaps TRBD2 (6 bases). Between the trimmed V and J ends, which lost 2 bases and 7 bases, there was a span of 21 bases. CDR3 length: 16 residues. The germline gives CDR1 MNHNS, CDR2 SASEGT. The CDR3 loop reads CASSETRGRTIMEQYF. The DNA for the CDR3 is TGTGCCAGCAGTGAAACAAGAGGAAGGACTATTATGGAGCAGTACTTC.

The chain carries TRBV11-2 and TRBJ2-5; 7 bases line up with TRBD1. The germline gives CDR1 SGHAT, CDR2 FQNNGV. CDR3 length: 16 amino acids. V shed 3 bases and J 0 bases; nucleotides not matched to a gene: 7. The CDR3 DNA reads as TGTGCCAGCAGCTTCGTGACAGGGTCGTACCAAGAGACCCAGTACTTC. Translation gives CASSFVTGSYQETQYF.

The chain combines TRBV30 with TRBJ2-7; 7 bases match TRBD2. Germline V gene sequence: CDR1 GTSNPN, CDR2 SVGIG (reference sequence). Germline trimming cut 2 bases from V and 0 bases from J; bases unmatched to any gene: 4. This CDR3 region has 14 residues. Here the CDR3 reads CAWSLTSASYEQYF. In DNA, the CDR3 is TGTGCCTGGAGTTTAACTAGCGCCTCCTACGAGCAGTACTTC.

This clone was counted between two and nine times. The genes are TRBV7-9 and TRBJ2-7, with TRBD1 as a possible D gene (6 bases). The CDR3 is made up of 14 amino acids. Per the germline V gene, CDR1 is SEHNR and CDR2 is FQNEAQ (reference sequence). Between the trimmed V and J ends, which lost 5 bases and 4 bases, there was a span of 15 bases. CDR3 sequence: CASSRLDSSYEQYF. The CDR3 DNA follows: TGTGCCAGCAGCCGATTGGACAGTTCGTACGAGCAGTACTTC.

The chain joins TRBV6-5 to TRBJ1-1; D is perhaps TRBD1 (5 bases). V was trimmed by 4 bases and J by 0 bases, leaving 12 bases between them. CDR1 and CDR2 (germline): MNHEY, SVGAGI. This CDR3 has 15 amino acids. The CDR3 DNA sequence: TGTGCCAGCAGTTCCTACAGGATCTTGAACACTGAAGCTTTCTTT. Translation gives CASSSYRILNTEAFF.

The CDR3, as DNA: TGTGCCAGTAGTGTGCAGGGGAGCAATCAGCCCCAGCATTTT. Its protein is CASSVQGSNQPQHF. This chain links TRBV19 with TRBJ1-5; D possibly corresponds to TRBD1 (6 bases). The V gene lost 5 bases and the J gene lost 1 base, with 9 bases spanning the gap. The CDR3 consists of 14 residues. Germline V gene sequence: CDR1 LNHDA, CDR2 SQIVND (reference sequence).

This chain connects TRBV5-1 to TRBJ2-5; the match to TRBD1 covers 7 bases. The V and J ends lost 4 bases and 5 bases, in that order; junction bases with no gene match: 8. The CDR3 length is 14 residues. The germline CDR1 and CDR2 sequences are SGHRS and YFSETQ. The CDR3 DNA reads TGCGCCAGCAGCGCAACGACAGGGCGGGAGACCCAGTACTTC. It encodes CASSATTGRETQYF. The full variable domain, completed using reference TRBV5-1 and TRBJ2-5, is KAGVTQTPRYLIKTRGQQVTLSCSPISGHRSVSWYQQTPGQGLQFLFEYFSETQRNKGNFPGRFSGRQFSNSRSEMNVSTLELGDSALYLCASSATTGRETQYFGPGTRLLVL.